The 32 T cell receptor beta chains listed next were all sequenced from one sample in a study of tumor-infiltrating lymphocytes in primary liver carcinoma. It was unsorted whole blood that yielded blood RNA, and germline DNA was also extracted. Reverse transcription of roughly 470 ng total RNA with a constant-region primer produced TCR beta cDNA. Each TCR beta library was derived from three nested multiplex PCR rounds that employed slightly modified ARM-PCR. In the first two PCR rounds, TRBV1-TRBV30 forward primers were paired with a C-beta reverse primer, and each round lasted roughly 9 cycles. Each CDR3 protein is one row after TCRdb ran MiXCR on the multiplex PCR reads. The sample consists of some 190,000 distinct CDR3 sequences, over 45% of them appearing once. Sequencing was performed on peripheral blood. These receptors were taken from a man in his forties or fifties with primary liver carcinoma and hepatitis B virus infection.

As concerns this clonotype: This clone may be a read error of a much larger clone one base away. V is TRBV29-1 and J is TRBJ2-1, with 9 bases identical to TRBD1. The junction had 6 bases not matched to a gene; V was cut back by 8 bases and J by 4 bases. This CDR3 has 13 amino acids. Germline values: CDR1 SQVTM, CDR2 ANQGSEA. The CDR3 nucleotides read TGCAGCATCGGGACAGGGAGATACAATGAGCAGTTCTTC. Its protein is CSIGTGRYNEQFF.

In the case of this clonotype: Given a much more abundant clone one base away, this may be a read error. The gene calls are TRBV11-3 and TRBJ2-2; D is possibly TRBD1 or TRBD2 (5 bases each). The CDR3 spans 13 residues. Germline CDR1 reads SGHNT; CDR2 reads YENEEA. Between the trimmed V and J ends, which lost 5 bases and 5 bases, there was a span of 9 bases. CDR3 bases: TGTGCCAGCAGCCCGGGGCTTACCGGGGAGCTGTTTTTT. This translates into CASSPGLTGELFF.

This clonotype was counted between two and nine times. The rearrangement links TRBV30 to TRBJ2-7; 9 positions match TRBD2. J gave up 1 base and V 3 bases, and 16 bases lay outside the gene matches. Germline V lookup: CDR1 GTSNPN, CDR2 SVGIG (reference sequence). The CDR3 consists of 18 residues. CDR3 sequence (DNA): TGTGCCTGGAGAGGGAGGGGATTAGCGGGAGTTCGGTCCTACGAGCAGTACTTC. Amino acid sequence: CAWRGRGLAGVRSYEQYF.

V and J are TRBV6-6 and TRBJ2-2; 7 positions agree with TRBD2. This CDR3 comprises 14 residues. The V segment lost 6 bases and the J segment 6 bases; nucleotides outside the gene matches: 7. Per the germline V gene, CDR1 is MNHNY and CDR2 is SVGAGI (reference sequence). The CDR3 reads CASSAAGVSGELFF. The CDR3 nucleotides are TGTGCCAGCAGCGCCGCGGGAGTGTCCGGGGAGCTGTTTTTT.

This rearrangement joins TRBV4-1 to TRBJ2-1; 8 bases fit TRBD2. CDR1 is MGHRA and CDR2 is YSYEKL in the germline V gene. The V segment lost 7 bases and the J segment 6 bases; nucleotides outside the gene matches: 14. This CDR3 region has 16 residues. Here the CDR3 DNA reads TGCGCCAGCAACCAGGAGGGGGGGCTAGCGGGCAATGAGCAGTTCTTC. It yields the protein CASNQEGGLAGNEQFF.

With respect to this clonotype: This may arise from a read error, as a much more abundant clone is one base away. CDR3 loop: CIVESPGTGVQETQYF. In DNA form, the CDR3 reads TGCATCGTTGAATCACCAGGGACAGGAGTCCAAGAGACCCAGTACTTC. V is TRBV29-1 and J is TRBJ2-5, with TRBD1 identical over 8 bases. CDR1 is SQVTM and CDR2 is ANQGSEA in the germline V gene. The CDR3 sequence is 16 residues long.

As to this clonotype: A much more abundant neighbour one base away suggests this may be a read error. The chain links TRBV7-8 to TRBJ2-2; no reliable D call. The CDR3 loop spans 14 amino acids. V was trimmed by 3 bases and J by 5 bases, leaving 10 bases between them. Germline V gene lookup returns CDR1 SGHVS and CDR2 FQNEAQ. In DNA form, the CDR3 reads TGTGCCAGCAGCTTGTTCGGCCAAACCGGGGAGCTGTTTTTT. Encoded protein: CASSLFGQTGELFF.

The chain is built from TRBV2 and TRBJ1-4; 10 nucleotides line up with TRBD1. Trimming cost V 7 bases and J 6 bases; bases outside gene matches: 5. The CDR3 contains 14 residues. Germline V CDR1 and CDR2: SNHLY, FYNNEI. In DNA form, the CDR3 reads TGTGCCAGCAAACCGGACAGGGGGGATGAAAAACTGTTTTTT. Its translation: CASKPDRGDEKLFF. The variable domain in full, with the rest retrieved from reference TRBV2 and TRBJ1-4, is EPEVTQTPSHQVTQMGQEVILRCVPISNHLYFYWYRQILGQKVEFLVSFYNNEISEKSEIFDDQFSVERPDGSNFTLKIRSTKLEDSAMYFCASKPDRGDEKLFFGSGTQLSVL.

This clonotype has more than one count but fewer than ten. Being one base from a much bigger clone, this may be a read error. The chain joins TRBV12-3 or TRBV12-4 to TRBJ2-7; D not resolved. With 2 bases removed from V and 1 base from J, the gap between germline ends came to 9 bases. The CDR3 is 14 amino acids. For the CDR3, the DNA is TGTGCCAGCAGTTTAACGTTTGCGTCCTACGAGCAGTACTTC. Encoded protein: CASSLTFASYEQYF.

A word on this clonotype: One base away lies a much larger clone, so this may be a sequencing read error. V and J are TRBV12-3 or TRBV12-4 and TRBJ2-5, with D perhaps matching TRBD1 (5 bases). The V end was cut by 5 bases, the J end by 10 bases, with 11 bases between. The CDR3 runs 11 residues. CDR3 bases: TGTGCCAGCAGTACCGCAGGGTTCCAGTACTTC. Protein product: CASSTAGFQYF.

The rearrangement links TRBV6-6 to TRBJ1-1; 7 bases are shared with TRBD1. V shed 6 bases and J 10 bases; nucleotides not matched to a gene: 17. This CDR3 is built from 15 residues. The V gene's germline CDR1 is MNHNY and CDR2 SVGAGI (reference sequence). CDR3 protein: CASSLQQGIPLGAFF. The DNA for the CDR3 is TGTGCCAGCAGCTTGCAACAGGGGATCCCACTGGGAGCTTTCTTT.

The V gene is TRBV12-3 or TRBV12-4, the J gene TRBJ2-1; D possibly matches TRBD1 or TRBD2 (5 bases each). Trimming left V 9 bases short and J 6 bases short, with 18 bases between. The CDR3 is 14 amino acids. CDR3 in DNA: TGTGCCAGTAGTAAAGGTCAGAGGGGCAATGAGCAGTTCTTC. It encodes CASSKGQRGNEQFF.

The sample holds many counts of this clonotype. This sequence joins TRBV29-1 and TRBJ2-5, with 7 bases lining up with TRBD1. The V segment lost 7 bases and the J segment 4 bases; nucleotides outside the gene matches: 6. CDR1 and CDR2 (germline): SQVTM, ANQGSEA. The CDR3 sequence is 12 residues long. For the CDR3, the DNA is TGCAGCGCCAAGGGACAGCTAGAGACCCAGTACTTC. Protein product: CSAKGQLETQYF.

A word on this clonotype: One base away lies a much larger clone, so this may be a sequencing read error. This chain joins TRBV11-2 and TRBJ1-1; D unclear. V was shortened by 8 bases and J by 3 bases, with 13 bases between the two germline ends. Germline V gives CDR1 SGHAT, CDR2 FQNNGV. This CDR3 region has 13 residues. CDR3 nucleotide sequence: TGTGCCAGCCGTCTAACTCGAGACACTGAAGCTTTCTTT. This gives the protein CASRLTRDTEAFF.

This clonotype was seen a few times. This rearrangement joins TRBV4-1 to TRBJ2-1; TRBD1 matches at 8 bases. Looked up from germline, CDR1 is MGHRA and CDR2 is YSYEKL. This CDR3 comprises 16 residues. V lost 6 bases to trimming and J lost 3 bases; unmatched junction nucleotides: 10. In nucleotides, the CDR3 is TGCGCCAGCAGTAGCCTAAAGGGACAGGACTACAATGAGCAGTTCTTC. As protein: CASSSLKGQDYNEQFF.

In its sample, this clonotype was seen once. The chain employs TRBV11-2 and TRBJ2-3; the D call may be TRBD1 or TRBD2 (6 bases each). CDR1 and CDR2 from the germline V gene are SGHAT and FQNNGV. The CDR3 length is 15 residues. V dropped 1 base and J dropped 6 bases, with 14 bases sitting between them. CDR3 sequence: CASSLGGRGEDTQYF. The CDR3 DNA is TGTGCCAGCAGCTTAGGCGGTAGGGGGGAGGATACGCAGTATTTT. The variable domain in full, completed from reference TRBV11-2 and TRBJ2-3, reads EAGVAQSPRYKIIEKRQSVAFWCNPISGHATLYWYQQILGQGPKLLIQFQNNGVVDDSQLPKDRFSAERLKGVDSTLKIQPAKLEDSAVYLCASSLGGRGEDTQYFGPGTRLTVL.

In its sample, this clonotype was seen many times. The rearrangement links TRBV29-1 to TRBJ1-4; 9 bases fit TRBD1. The CDR3 is 15 amino acids. V was clipped by 1 base and J by 6 bases; unmatched bases: 6. Germline-derived CDR1 and CDR2 are SQVTM and ANQGSEA. The CDR3 DNA reads as TGCAGCGTTGAAGCCCTGGGACAGGGTGATGAAAAACTGTTTTTT. Protein product: CSVEALGQGDEKLFF.

This clonotype was detected ten times or more. The chain is built from TRBV4-2 and TRBJ2-3; TRBD2 might be the D (6 bases). This CDR3 spans 18 amino acids. The V and J ends lost 0 bases and 5 bases respectively, with 21 bases between them. CDR1 and CDR2 (germline): LGHNA, YNFKEQ. CDR3 loop: CASSQEPRPGVGLDTQYF. Here the CDR3 DNA reads TGTGCCAGCAGCCAAGAACCCCGCCCGGGAGTCGGTTTAGATACGCAGTATTTT.

This clonotype appeared a single time. This chain uses TRBV27 with TRBJ2-7, with a tentative D call TRBD1 (6 bases). The germline V and J ends were trimmed by 5 bases and 3 bases, with 17 bases remaining between them. The CDR3 loop spans 15 amino acids. The germline V gene encodes CDR1 MNHEY and CDR2 SMNVEV (reference sequence). CDR3 in amino acids: CASSPGWDTDYEQYF. The CDR3 region has the DNA TGTGCCAGCAGTCCAGGTTGGGACACAGACTACGAGCAGTACTTC.

This clonotype was found a few times. V gene TRBV6-6 combines with J gene TRBJ2-5, with D unclear. CDR1 MNHNY and CDR2 SVGAGI come from the germline V gene (reference sequence). The CDR3 has 11 amino acids. The ends were cut back, 7 bases at V and 2 bases at J, with 5 bases in the middle. CDR3 coding DNA: TGTGCCAGCAAGGGTCAAGAGACCCAGTACTTC. Protein product: CASKGQETQYF.

This clonotype was observed a single time. This clone may be a read error of a much larger clone one base away. The rearrangement links TRBV12-3 or TRBV12-4 to TRBJ1-1; a possible D gene is TRBD1 (6 bases). The CDR3 has 14 residues. V shed 7 bases and J shed 1 base, with 13 bases lying between them. CDR3: CASTPVQGNTEAFF. The DNA for the CDR3 is TGTGCCAGCACCCCGGTACAGGGGAACACTGAAGCTTTCTTT.

V gene TRBV5-4 combines with J gene TRBJ2-1; D might be TRBD2 (7 bases). V was cut by 4 bases and J by 8 bases, with 25 bases left in between. The CDR3 is made up of 17 amino acids. CDR1 SGHNT and CDR2 YYREEE come from the germline V gene (reference sequence). The CDR3 nucleotides are TGTGCCAGCAGCCCCGGTTTGGCTAGCGGAGGGGGGTATGAGCAGTTCTTC. Protein: CASSPGLASGGGYEQFF.

This clonotype was detected once. One end of the junction does not line up with germline, which may come from a read error. This chain links TRBV5-1 with TRBJ2-5, with D possibly TRBD2 on 6 matching bases. The CDR3 contains 14 residues. From germline, CDR1 is SGHRS and CDR2 YFSETQ. The CDR3 protein is CASKERLIAETKYF. In DNA form, the CDR3 reads TGCGCCAGCAAGGAAAGATTAATAGCGGAGACCAAGTACTTC. Supplemented by reference TRBV5-1 and TRBJ2-5, the full variable domain reads KAGVTQTPRYLIKTRGQQVTLSCSPISGHRSVSWYQQTPGQGLQFLFEYFSETQRNKGNFPGRFSGRQFSNSRSEMNVSTLELGDSALYLCASKERLIAETKYFGPGTRLLVL.

As DNA, the CDR3 is TGTGCCTGGAGTGAAAGAAACACCGGGGAGCTGTTTTTT. Translated, it gives CAWSERNTGELFF. The chain links TRBV30 to TRBJ2-2; no definite D call. CDR3 length equals 13 residues. Germline loops: CDR1 GTSNPN, CDR2 SVGIG (reference sequence). The V end was cut by 1 base, the J end by 2 bases, with 5 bases between.

J is TRBJ2-1 and V is TRBV12-3 or TRBV12-4; D might be TRBD1 (6 bases). The CDR3 is 16 amino acids. V was shortened by 6 bases and J by 2 bases, with 17 bases between the two germline ends. CDR3 loop: CASSDTGSGTYNEQFF. In DNA, the CDR3 is TGTGCCAGCAGCGATACAGGGTCAGGGACCTACAATGAGCAGTTCTTC.

This clonotype was counted at least ten times. This chain connects TRBV11-2 to TRBJ2-3; D is undetermined. Germline values: CDR1 SGHAT, CDR2 FQNNGV. The CDR3 sequence is 17 residues long. The V gene lost 4 bases and the J gene lost 0 bases, with 17 bases spanning the gap. The CDR3 coding sequence is TGTGCCAGCAGCTCGAAGGGTGCTGGGTTTAGCACAGATACGCAGTATTTT. Translating gives CASSSKGAGFSTDTQYF. Full variable domain (rest looked up from reference TRBV11-2 and TRBJ2-3): EAGVAQSPRYKIIEKRQSVAFWCNPISGHATLYWYQQILGQGPKLLIQFQNNGVVDDSQLPKDRFSAERLKGVDSTLKIQPAKLEDSAVYLCASSSKGAGFSTDTQYFGPGTRLTVL.

This clonotype was counted between two and nine times. The chain employs TRBV21-1 and TRBJ2-7; the table's D gene call, TRBD2, was not cross checked with the DNA. TRBV21-1 is assigned pseudogene status. This CDR3 has 13 amino acids. CDR3 loop: CASSGERVYEQYF. Here the CDR3 DNA reads TGTGCCAGCAGCGGCGAGAGGGTCTACGAGCAGTACTTC.

This clonotype was seen a few times. This chain joins TRBV6-1 and TRBJ2-4; a weak D match, TRBD1 (5 bases). CDR1 is MNHNS, CDR2 SASEGT, per germline. The CDR3 runs to 16 residues. V lost 1 base to trimming and J lost 0 bases, with 10 bases between them. CDR3 amino acids: CASSEDRSLAKNIQYF. The CDR3 nucleotides read TGTGCCAGCAGTGAAGACAGGTCGCTAGCCAAAAACATTCAGTACTTC.

The rearrangement uses TRBV5-6 and TRBJ2-1; the D gene could be TRBD1 or TRBD2 (5 bases each). Germline-derived CDR1 and CDR2 are SGHDT and YYEEEE. The CDR3 has 12 amino acids. The V end lost 1 base, the J end lost 7 bases, and 6 bases lay between the germline ends. This CDR3 is CASSLWGNEQFF. The DNA of the CDR3 is TGTGCCAGCAGCTTGTGGGGGAATGAGCAGTTCTTC.

The chain has TRBV6-1 and TRBJ2-7; no reliable D call. Trimming removed 0 bases at V and 5 bases at J, with 8 bases between. The CDR3 loop spans 13 amino acids. Germline V CDR1 and CDR2: MNHNS, SASEGT. The CDR3 region has the DNA TGTGCCAGCAGTGAAGCGCTCCGGGACGAGCAGTACTTC. This sequence encodes CASSEALRDEQYF.

Remarks on this clonotype: A much larger clone differs from this one at a single base, so this may be a read error. This chain connects TRBV11-3 to TRBJ2-1, with 9 bases lining up with TRBD2. There are 16 residues in the CDR3. V trimming: 5 bases; J trimming: 3 bases; junction bases outside the gene matches: 8. Germline V CDR1 and CDR2: SGHNT, YENEEA. This CDR3 reads CASSLSGSLFYNEQFF. Written as DNA, the CDR3 is TGTGCCAGCAGCCTTAGCGGGAGCCTCTTCTACAATGAGCAGTTCTTC.

The J gene is TRBJ2-1, the V gene TRBV12-3 or TRBV12-4; D is unresolved. This CDR3 has 15 residues. The ends were cut back, 2 bases at V and 0 bases at J, with 8 bases in the middle. The CDR3 here is CASSLRPSSYNEQFF. Written as DNA, the CDR3 is TGTGCCAGCAGTTTAAGACCGAGCTCCTACAATGAGCAGTTCTTC.